A selection of T cell receptor beta chains follows, all from one sample in a study of T cells in Graves' hyperthyroidism and ophthalmopathy. TCRdb used MiXCR to reprocess the multiplex PCR reads, holding one entry per CDR3 protein. The table has about 700,000 distinct CDR3 sequences, 14% seen once; the top ten hold 10%. The sample consisted of blood. These receptors were obtained from a woman under 30 with Graves' hyperthyroidism. Each CDR3 is given without its conserved first and last residue.

CDR3 length	V gene	J gene	CDR3 protein
10	TRBV5-1	TRBJ1-2	ASSVDTYGYT
10	TRBV28	TRBJ2-3	AAGIRRDTQY
13	TRBV20-1	TRBJ2-1	SVPGLAGGRGEQF
13	TRBV5-1	TRBJ2-2	ASSLVAGAPGELF
15	TRBV3-1	TRBJ2-7	ASSQLVTGTEYLEQY
13	TRBV19	TRBJ2-1	ASSAGLSVNNEQF
12	TRBV28	TRBJ1-3	ASIAGTLVNTIY
12	TRBV28	TRBJ2-7	ASKSGGPSYEQY
10	TRBV7-9	TRBJ2-2	ASSPGTGELF
15	TRBV7-9	TRBJ2-7	ASSSQLRPSDTYEQY
11	TRBV20-1	TRBJ2-7	SARPGLIYEQY
14	TRBV6-2/TRBV6-3	TRBJ2-5	ATRERGTSGKETQY
10	TRBV29-1	TRBJ2-4	SATLAKNIQY
13	TRBV7-9	TRBJ1-4	ASSLDGRRNEKLF
12	TRBV9	TRBJ2-7	ASSAGPTDNEQY
14	TRBV12-3/TRBV12-4	TRBJ1-2	ASSFWYQDANYGYT
13	TRBV27	TRBJ1-6	ASSFSDRLNSPLH
9	TRBV20-1	TRBJ1-2	SARASFGYT
9	TRBV6-1	TRBJ2-5	ASAGRETQY
12	TRBV2	TRBJ2-5	ATYQAGAQETQY
13	TRBV27	TRBJ2-3	ASSLSGSDGDTQY
14	TRBV7-9	TRBJ2-7	ASSSGTSGRYYEQY
12	TRBV30	TRBJ2-3	AWNALGATDTQY
13	TRBV2	TRBJ1-1	ASRPGQGARTEAF
12	TRBV7-2	TRBJ2-3	ASSFSAGADTQY
15	TRBV28	TRBJ2-2	ASSSAAGKLVTGELF
12	TRBV14	TRBJ2-5	ASSPMAIQETQY
13	TRBV4-1	TRBJ1-5	ASSQDWRGHQPQH
14	TRBV3-1	TRBJ2-5	ASSQVETSGKETQY
14	TRBV7-2	TRBJ2-7	ASSLAGAGASYEQY
12	TRBV6-1	TRBJ2-2	ASSDWGGAGELF
10	TRBV5-5	TRBJ2-7	ASSLGSVEQY
12	TRBV6-1	TRBJ2-1	ASSEWARSNEQF
12	TRBV29-1	TRBJ1-1	STSGTGRYTEAF
12	TRBV2	TRBJ2-7	ASSAQGAAYEQY